The source of this T cell receptor beta chain is a study of glioma-infiltrating T cells. Study-wide results and limits: CDR3 overlap between tissue and blood was very small. Gliomas, especially low-grade, showed above-expected tissue-blood divergence; non-neoplastic patients showed below.

Trimming removed 3 bases at V and 0 bases at J, with 10 bases between. The germline V gene encodes CDR1 ENHRY and CDR2 SYGVKD. The CDR3 runs to 15 residues. The iRepertoire nested amplicon-rescue multiplex PCR amplified TCR alpha and beta CDR3s from RNA. Input was roughly 100-450 ng of tissue mRNA or PBMC total RNA. TCRdb used MiXCR to reprocess the multiplex PCR reads, holding one entry per CDR3 protein. This repertoire shows about 130,000 distinct CDR3 sequences, approximately 25% found once; its top ten account for 15%. Of note for this clonotype: Its antigen is not known.

This TCR came from a human donor with low-grade glioma or glioblastoma, undergoing nonglioma brain surgery, or in good health (not recorded which). The chain has TRBV10-3 and TRBJ2-3; D ambiguous. The specimen sequenced was glioma tissue, nonneoplastic brain tissue, or PBMCs (not recorded which). CDR3 region: CAISDLPSSTDTQYF. The CDR3 DNA sequence: TGTGCCATCAGTGACCTACCTTCTAGCACAGATACGCAGTATTTT.